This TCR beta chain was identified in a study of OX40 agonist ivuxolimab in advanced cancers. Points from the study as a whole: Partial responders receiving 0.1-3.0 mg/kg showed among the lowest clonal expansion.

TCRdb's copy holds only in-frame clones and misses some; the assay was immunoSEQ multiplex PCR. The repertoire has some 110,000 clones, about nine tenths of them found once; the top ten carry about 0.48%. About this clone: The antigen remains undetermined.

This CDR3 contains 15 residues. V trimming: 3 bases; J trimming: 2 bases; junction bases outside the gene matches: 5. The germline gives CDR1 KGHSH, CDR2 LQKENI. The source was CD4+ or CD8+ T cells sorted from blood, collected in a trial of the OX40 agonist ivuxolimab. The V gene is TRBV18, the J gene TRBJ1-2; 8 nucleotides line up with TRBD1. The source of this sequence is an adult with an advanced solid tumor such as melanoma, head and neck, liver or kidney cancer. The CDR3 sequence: CASSPAGGENYGYTF. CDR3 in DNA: TGTGCCAGCTCACCGGCAGGGGGCGAAAACTATGGCTACACCTTC.